This T cell receptor (beta chain) was found in a study of T cell responses to AZD1222 COVID-19 vaccine. The study's findings and limits: Donors skewed white British and female; clonal diversity was possibly underestimated. Nearly half of spike-specific TCRs reportedly target variant regions that are unmutated in the B.1.351 and B.1.1.7 variants.

This clone was counted a few times. What it recognizes is unknown. Libraries were prepared by immunoSEQ multiplex PCR; TCRdb keeps only in-frame clonotypes and omits some of them. Among about 140,000 clones, roughly 92% were seen once, and the ten largest hold 1.7%. The CDR3 extends over 15 amino acids. Trimming at V came to 1 base and at J to 7 bases, leaving 9 bases not matched to a gene. Germline CDR1 MGHDK, CDR2 SYGVNS. The source of this sequence is an adult in good health. The source material was peripheral blood, sampled on day 0 of AZD1222 vaccination. The chain joins TRBV25-1 to TRBJ2-7; 8 nucleotides line up with TRBD2. CDR3 sequence (DNA): TGTGCCAGCAGTGAATCAGTGCGGGAGGCCGGGGAGCAGTACTTC. This codes for CASSESVREAGEQYF.